The clone carrying this T cell receptor beta chain was counted only a few times. In germline, CDR1 is LNHDA, CDR2 SQIVND (reference sequence). V dropped 5 bases and J dropped 11 bases, with 14 bases sitting between them. The CDR3 consists of 12 residues. The entry originates in a study of CD8+ T cells in alopecia areata. Whole-study context: Once tofacitinib had been taken for 6 to 18 months, 6 months off drug followed.

Treatment reported: oral pan-JAK inhibitor, 5-10 mg twice daily. Peripheral blood samples and lesional scalp punch biopsies were obtained from alopecia areata patients. Researchers picked out CD4+ and CD8+ T cells from PBMCs by sorting. Reverse transcription of extracted RNA yielded cDNA, which provided the sequencing template. Profiled with immunoSEQ multiplex PCR; TCRdb holds only in-frame clones, not every one. The sample yields about 210,000 clones, roughly three fifths seen once. The clonotype comes from a human donor with alopecia areata. The V and J genes are TRBV19 and TRBJ2-3; a possible D gene is TRBD2 (5 bases). The sequences come from CD4+ T cells sorted from blood, collected at approximately week 44, from a patient treated with tofacitinib. CDR3 in DNA: TGTGCCAGTAGTCTTCTAGGAGAGGGGCAGTATTTT. Translated, it gives CASSLLGEGQYF.